This TCR beta chain was documented in a study of T-cell reconstitution after alpha-beta-depleted transplantation in children. General study findings and limits: After transplant, at about two months, alpha-beta T cells were reportedly derived from several hundred expanded graft clones. At one year after transplant, newly produced T cells mostly accounted for T-cell counts and diversity. Some patients' high day-60 TCRbeta diversity was traced to surviving recipient T cells and thymic progenitors.

A remark on this clonotype: Its antigen remains unknown.

Germline loops: CDR1 ENHRY, CDR2 SYGVKD. This CDR3 region has 13 residues. V lost 10 bases, J lost 1 base, and 3 bases stayed unmatched. The TCRbeta library was prepared with unique molecular identifiers. MiXCR, applied by TCRdb to the PCR reads, yields one record per CDR3 protein. The table records about 420,000 distinct CDR3 sequences, 16% of them present only once. The material was PBMCs, mostly from graft donor cells, obtained 360 days after TCRalphabeta/CD19-depleted stem cell transplant. The sequence derives from a boy younger than two who had a stem cell transplant for Wiskott-Aldrich syndrome, so the T cells may come from the graft donor. V gene TRBV10-3 combines with J gene TRBJ2-3, with 9 bases lining up with TRBD1. CDR3 in DNA: TGTGCCACCGGGGACAGGGGCACAGATACGCAGTATTTT. This translates into CATGDRGTDTQYF.